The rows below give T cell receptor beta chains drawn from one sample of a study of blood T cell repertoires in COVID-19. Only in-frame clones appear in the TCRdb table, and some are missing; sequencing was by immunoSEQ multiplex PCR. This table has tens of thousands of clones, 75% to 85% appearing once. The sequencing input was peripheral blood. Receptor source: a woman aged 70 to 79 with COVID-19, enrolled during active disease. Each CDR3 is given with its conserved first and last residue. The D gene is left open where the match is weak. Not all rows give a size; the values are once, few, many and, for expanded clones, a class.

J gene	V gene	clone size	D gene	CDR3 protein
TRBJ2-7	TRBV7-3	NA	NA	CASSANPAGLINF
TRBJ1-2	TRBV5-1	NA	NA	CASSLTGFAGYTF
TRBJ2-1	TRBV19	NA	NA	CASSFSRGSNRYEQFF
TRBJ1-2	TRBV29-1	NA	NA	CSASTGRLDGYTF
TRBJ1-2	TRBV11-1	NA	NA	CASSPRGYVPGGYTF
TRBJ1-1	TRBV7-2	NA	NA	CASSLVRVPNTEAFF
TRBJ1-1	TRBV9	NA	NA	CASSVGRGEVTEAFF
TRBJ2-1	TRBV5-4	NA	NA	CASSLDYGNEQFF
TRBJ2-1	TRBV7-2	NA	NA	CASSLVGGLSYNEQFF
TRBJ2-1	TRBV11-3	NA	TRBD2	CASSFAGLAGGGEQFF
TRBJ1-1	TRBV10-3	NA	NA	CAASPDRSNTEAFF
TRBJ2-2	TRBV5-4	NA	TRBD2	CATTTSGRRNTGELFF
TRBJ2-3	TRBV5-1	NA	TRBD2	CASSRTSGTTDTQYF
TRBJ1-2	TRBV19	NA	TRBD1	CASSRDRDYGYTF
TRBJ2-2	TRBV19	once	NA	CASSPTRTGELFF
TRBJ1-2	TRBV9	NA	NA	CASSVVGGPPFSYGYTF
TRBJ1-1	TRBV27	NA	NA	CASSITGYTEAFF
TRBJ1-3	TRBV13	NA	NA	CASSYTESSGNTIYF
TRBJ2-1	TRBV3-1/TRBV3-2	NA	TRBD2	CASSLEGTSGLENNEQFF
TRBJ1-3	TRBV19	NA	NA	CASSTGDGNTIYF
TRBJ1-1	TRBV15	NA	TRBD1	CATLNLDRENTEAFF
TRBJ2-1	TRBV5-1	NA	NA	CASSLGLAEQFF
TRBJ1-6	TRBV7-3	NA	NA	CASSLNSLDSPLHF
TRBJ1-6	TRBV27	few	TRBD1	CASSSMGQGSSPLHF
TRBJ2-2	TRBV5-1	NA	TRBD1	CASRSETGTTGELFF
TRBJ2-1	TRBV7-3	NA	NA	CASSPGRGSNEQFF
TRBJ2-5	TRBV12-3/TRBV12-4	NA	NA	CASSGRPQETQYF
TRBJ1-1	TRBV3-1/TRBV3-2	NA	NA	CASSQGAPEAFF
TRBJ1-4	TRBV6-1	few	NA	CASSEDEGRGEKLFF
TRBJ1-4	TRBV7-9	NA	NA	CASSLERSRTNEKLFF
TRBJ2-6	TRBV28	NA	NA	CASSTTRGTGANVLTF
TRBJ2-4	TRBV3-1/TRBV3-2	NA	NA	CASSQTGQNIQYF
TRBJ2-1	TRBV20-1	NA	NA	CSASKAVRSEQFF
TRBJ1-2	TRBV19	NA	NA	CASIPSGNYGYTF
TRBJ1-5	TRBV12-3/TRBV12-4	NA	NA	CASRRVGQPQHF
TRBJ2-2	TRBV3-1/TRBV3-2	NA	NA	CASSQGGYGELFF
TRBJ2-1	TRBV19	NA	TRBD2	CASSSGGALTYNEQFF
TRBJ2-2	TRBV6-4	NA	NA	CASRMTDLGGELFF
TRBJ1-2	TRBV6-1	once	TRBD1	CASSEDRVGYGYTF
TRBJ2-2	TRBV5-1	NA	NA	CASSDNGSGELFF
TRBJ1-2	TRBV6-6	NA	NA	CASSYARDGYTF
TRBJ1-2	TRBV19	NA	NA	CASSIGSGVRYGYTF
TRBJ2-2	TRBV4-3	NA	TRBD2	CASSQYASGTNTGELFF
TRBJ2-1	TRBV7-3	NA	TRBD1	CASSKGRGTGGKNEQFF
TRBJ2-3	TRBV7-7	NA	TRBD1	CASSIGTGRTDTQYF
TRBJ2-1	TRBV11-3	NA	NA	CASTGDGIPYNEQFF
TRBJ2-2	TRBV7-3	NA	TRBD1	CASSPPAGGSTGELFF
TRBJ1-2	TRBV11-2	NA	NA	CASSSGGAGYGYTF
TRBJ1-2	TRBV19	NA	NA	CASSIMHSPQGGYTF
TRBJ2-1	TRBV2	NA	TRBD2	CASSNRLAGDYNEQFF
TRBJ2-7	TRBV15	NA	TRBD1	CATSRDRGLASYEQYF
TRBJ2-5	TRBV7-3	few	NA	CASSEGSKETQYF
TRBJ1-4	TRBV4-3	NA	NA	CASSAGGNVNEKLFF
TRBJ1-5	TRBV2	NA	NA	CASSRASNQPQHF
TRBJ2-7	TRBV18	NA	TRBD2	CASSPPAGTFYEQYF
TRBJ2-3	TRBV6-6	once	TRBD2	CASSYPTSGGSDTQYF
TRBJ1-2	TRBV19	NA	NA	CASSSARWEQGTGYTF
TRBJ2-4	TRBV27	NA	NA	CASSATLIAKNIQYF